The 16 T cell receptor beta chains below come from one sample, sequenced in a study of cytomegalovirus exposure and HLA in healthy donors. Profiling relied on immunoSEQ multiplex PCR, and the TCRdb table lists in-frame clones only, not all of them. This table holds roughly 300,000 clones, 87% found once. Sequenced material: PBMCs. The receptors derive from a young woman in good health and CMV-seropositive.

The CDR3 reads CAWNGYNSPLHF. In DNA, the CDR3 is TGTGCCTGGAATGGCTATAATTCACCCCTCCACTTT. The chain carries TRBV30 and TRBJ1-6; D not resolved. Germline assignment: CDR1 GTSNPN and CDR2 SVGIG (reference sequence). Trimming stripped 4 bases from V and 3 bases from J, with 4 bases between. The CDR3 is 12 amino acids.

CDR3 loop: CASSLRQPLYEQYF. In DNA form, the CDR3 reads TGTGCCAGCAGCTTGCGACAGCCCCTCTACGAGCAGTACTTC. The chain uses TRBV5-4 and TRBJ2-7; D is perhaps TRBD1 (5 bases). V was shortened by 1 base and J by 3 bases, with 11 bases between the two germline ends. The CDR3 totals 14 residues. Germline V gene data show CDR1 as SGHNT and CDR2 as YYREEE (reference sequence).

The chain joins TRBV6-5 to TRBJ1-1; 7 bases match TRBD1. CDR1 is MNHEY and CDR2 is SVGAGI in the germline V gene. V lost 5 bases and J lost 10; bases outside the gene matches: 10. The CDR3 length is 13 residues. The CDR3 is CASSPLSRQGAFF. The CDR3 nucleotides read TGTGCCAGCAGTCCCCTTTCCAGACAGGGAGCTTTCTTT.

This clone was seen once. The chain couples TRBV28 to TRBJ2-1; D might be TRBD1 or TRBD2, each matching 5 bases. The germline V gene encodes CDR1 MDHEN and CDR2 SYDVKM. V lost 6 bases and J 9 bases, leaving 15 bases between the germline ends. The CDR3 totals 13 residues. CDR3 coding DNA: TGTGCCAGCAGCCGGGACGCCCTCGGTGAGCAGTTCTTC. This encodes CASSRDALGEQFF. The variable domain in full, with the rest retrieved from reference TRBV28 and TRBJ2-1, is DVKVTQSSRYLVKRTGEKVFLECVQDMDHENMFWYRQDPGLGLRLIYFSYDVKMKEKGDIPEGYSVSREKKERFSLILESASTNQTSMYLCASSRDALGEQFFGPGTRLTVL.

This clone appeared a few times. V usage is TRBV7-9 and J usage is TRBJ1-2; no clear D gene. V was shortened by 2 bases and J by 2 bases, with 18 bases between the two germline ends. Germline V lookup: CDR1 SEHNR, CDR2 FQNEAQ (reference sequence). The CDR3 length is 17 residues. The CDR3 is CASSLPSIGESNYGYTF. DNA of the CDR3: TGTGCCAGCAGCTTACCTAGTATTGGGGAGTCCAACTATGGCTACACCTTC.

The chain links TRBV30 to TRBJ2-7; possible D gene TRBD2, 6 bases. Trimming pared 3 bases from V and 2 bases from J, leaving 14 bases between. CDR1 and CDR2 (germline): GTSNPN, SVGIG (reference sequence). The CDR3 is 14 residues long. The CDR3 region is CAWRRRTNPYEQYF. CDR3 coding DNA: TGTGCCTGGAGGAGGAGGACTAATCCCTACGAGCAGTACTTC.

The chain carries TRBV4-2 and TRBJ2-6; the D is unclear. From germline, CDR1 is LGHNA and CDR2 YNFKEQ. This CDR3 has 16 residues. V lost 3 bases and J 0 bases, leaving 9 bases between the germline ends. The CDR3 DNA reads as TGTGCCAGCAGCCAGGGTCGCTTCTCTGGGGCCAACGTCCTGACTTTC. It encodes CASSQGRFSGANVLTF.

This sequence joins TRBV6-6 and TRBJ2-5; 8 bases line up with TRBD2. This CDR3 is 14 amino acids long. J gave up 2 bases and V 8 bases, and 7 bases lay outside the gene matches. In germline, CDR1 is MNHNY, CDR2 SVGAGI (reference sequence). Here the CDR3 reads CASRRRGGQETQYF. DNA of the CDR3: TGTGCCAGCCGGAGACGGGGGGGACAAGAGACCCAGTACTTC.

This sequence joins TRBV30 and TRBJ2-7; TRBD1 might be the D (5 bases). Looked up from germline, CDR1 is GTSNPN and CDR2 is SVGIG (reference sequence). This CDR3 is built from 12 residues. V was clipped by 0 bases and J by 6 bases, with 9 bases between them. This CDR3 reads CAWSVRGSEQYF. In nucleotides, the CDR3 is TGTGCCTGGAGTGTAAGGGGTAGCGAGCAGTACTTC.

This CDR3 is CASSERVGGYEQYF. DNA for the CDR3: TGTGCCAGCAGTGAAAGGGTTGGGGGGTACGAGCAGTACTTC. The chain combines TRBV6-5 with TRBJ2-7, with D possibly being TRBD2 (6 bases). The V and J ends lost 5 bases and 4 bases respectively, with 15 bases between them. The CDR3 has 14 residues. Germline loops: CDR1 MNHEY, CDR2 SVGAGI.

V is TRBV9 and J is TRBJ2-1; TRBD2 is a possible D gene (6 bases). The CDR3 spans 15 residues. Trimming shortened V by 2 bases and J by 11 bases, and 20 bases separated the two germline ends. The germline V gene has CDR1 SGDLS and CDR2 YYNGEE. DNA of the CDR3: TGTGCCAGCAGCGTGGCTACTAGCCCCCTGGGGAAGCAGTTCTTC. As protein: CASSVATSPLGKQFF. The full variable domain, with the rest looked up from reference TRBV9 and TRBJ2-1, is DSGVTQTPKHLITATGQRVTLRCSPRSGDLSVYWYQQSLDQGLQFLIQYYNGEERAKGNILERFSAQQFPDLHSELNLSSLELGDSALYFCASSVATSPLGKQFFGPGTRLTVL.

The J gene is TRBJ2-1, the V gene TRBV11-2, with 10 bases identical to TRBD2. V was pared by 6 bases and J by 7 bases, with 9 bases of the junction left unmatched. Germline V gene sequence: CDR1 SGHAT, CDR2 FQNNGV. This CDR3 region has 15 residues. DNA of the CDR3: TGTGCCAGCAGGGATAGCGGGAGGTTTGGGAATGAGCAGTTCTTC. Residues: CASRDSGRFGNEQFF.

On this clone: Its ends do not fully match the called genes, so a read error is possible. This rearrangement joins TRBV4-1 to TRBJ1-1; 9 bases are shared with TRBD1. Germline assignment: CDR1 MGHRA and CDR2 YSYEKL. The CDR3 spans 15 residues. CDR3 DNA: TGCGCCAGCACCCAAGTGGGACAGGGATTCCCTGAAGCTTTCTTT. Protein product: CASTQVGQGFPEAFF.

The V gene is TRBV5-4, the J gene TRBJ2-3, with 13 bases fitting TRBD2. The length of the CDR3 is 20 residues. CDR1 SGHNT and CDR2 YYREEE come from the germline V gene (reference sequence). V was pared by 7 bases and J by 0 bases, with 17 bases of the junction left unmatched. The CDR3 nucleotides read TGTGCCAGCTTCCCTCCCGGACTAGCGGGGGCCATACCTAGCACAGATACGCAGTATTTT. As protein: CASFPPGLAGAIPSTDTQYF.

The V and J genes are TRBV28 and TRBJ2-3; D might be TRBD1 or TRBD2, each matching 5 bases. The V gene lost 5 bases and the J gene lost 7 bases, with 19 bases spanning the gap. CDR1 and CDR2 (germline): MDHEN, SYDVKM. The CDR3 has 15 amino acids. The CDR3 spells CASSLTGTMVNTQYF. The CDR3 DNA follows: TGTGCCAGCAGTCTCACCGGGACGATGGTCAATACGCAGTATTTT.

The rearrangement joins TRBV6-6 to TRBJ1-1; 8 bases agree with TRBD1. The CDR3 covers 13 residues. Germline V gene sequence: CDR1 MNHNY, CDR2 SVGAGI (reference sequence). Trimming took 7 bases from V and 5 from J; bases not matched to a gene: 6. The CDR3, as DNA: TGTGCCAGCATCCAACAGGGGGGAACTGAAGCTTTCTTT. Protein: CASIQQGGTEAFF.